Following are 5 T cell receptor beta chains from one sample sequenced in a study of CD8 T cells in ankylosing spondylitis. MiXCR, run by TCRdb on the 5' RACE reads, gives a single entry per CDR3 protein. The sample lists roughly 150,000 distinct CDR3 sequences, 9.8% occurring once. The sequenced material came from blood, either unsorted or a sorted T cell fraction (not recorded which). Receptor source: a female donor with ankylosing spondylitis or in good health (not recorded which).

J is TRBJ2-7 and V is TRBV23-1; weak D call: TRBD2 (6 bases). TRBV23-1 is recorded as an ORF, its role being uncertain. V dropped 0 bases and J dropped 7 bases, with 16 bases sitting between them. CDR3 length: 15 amino acids. The CDR3: CASSQSGIAAVEQYF. The DNA for the CDR3 is TGCGCCAGCAGTCAATCGGGGATAGCGGCCGTGGAGCAGTACTTC.

V and J are TRBV5-4 and TRBJ2-1; a possible D gene is TRBD2 (6 bases). CDR1 is SGHNT and CDR2 is YYREEE in the germline V gene (reference sequence). The CDR3 has 12 residues. Trimming stripped 1 base from V and 10 bases from J, with 9 bases between. The CDR3 sequence is CASSLWGGEQFF. The CDR3 DNA follows: TGTGCCAGCAGCTTGTGGGGAGGCGAGCAGTTCTTC.

In its sample, this clonotype was seen a few times. V is TRBV11-2 and J is TRBJ2-7; weak D call: TRBD1 (5 bases). This CDR3 spans 13 amino acids. Trimming pared 4 bases from V and 2 bases from J, leaving 9 bases between. The V gene's germline CDR1 is SGHAT and CDR2 FQNNGV. The CDR3 spells CASSSDITYEQYF. DNA for the CDR3: TGTGCCAGCAGCTCGGACATCACCTACGAGCAGTACTTC.

V is TRBV11-2 and J is TRBJ2-7; D possibly corresponds to TRBD2 (5 bases). This CDR3 region has 16 residues. V lost 4 bases to trimming and J lost 5 bases, with 21 bases between them. CDR1 is SGHAT, CDR2 FQNNGV, per germline. The CDR3 loop is CASSSPGYPLGNEQYF. The CDR3 coding sequence is TGTGCCAGCAGCTCCCCGGGCTATCCTCTCGGGAACGAGCAGTACTTC.

This clonotype was counted between two and nine times. The V call is TRBV2, the J call TRBJ1-1; D is unresolved. There are 11 residues in the CDR3. V lost 9 bases to trimming and J lost 2 bases, with 7 bases between them. CDR1 SNHLY and CDR2 FYNNEI come from the germline V gene. This CDR3 is CASRGNTEAFF. The CDR3 region has the DNA TGTGCCAGTCGTGGTAACACTGAAGCTTTCTTT.